Below, 2 T cell receptor beta chains from the same sample are listed, as sequenced in a study of cytomegalovirus exposure and HLA in healthy donors. PCR employed 60 Vbeta and 13 Jbeta primers. Here immunoSEQ multiplex PCR was the method, and the copy in TCRdb shows in-frame clones only, minus some. The repertoire holds under 200,000 clones, with roughly nine tenths as singletons. The sample was PBMCs. These receptors originate from a woman younger than 45 in good health and CMV-seronegative.

The chain carries TRBV7-9 and TRBJ1-2; TRBD1 matches 8 bases. Trimming took 5 bases from V and 2 from J; bases not matched to a gene: 7. The germline gives CDR1 SEHNR, CDR2 FQNEAQ (reference sequence). The length of the CDR3 is 15 residues. The CDR3 spells CASSPGQGWNYGYTF. The CDR3 DNA follows: TGTGCCAGCAGCCCCGGACAGGGATGGAACTATGGCTACACCTTC.

The genes are TRBV27 and TRBJ1-1; weak D call: TRBD1 (5 bases). Germline V gene lookup returns CDR1 MNHEY and CDR2 SMNVEV (reference sequence). The V end lost 5 bases, the J end lost 2 bases, and 15 bases lay between the germline ends. CDR3 length equals 15 residues. CDR3 loop: CASSPTGGYNTEAFF. Written as DNA, the CDR3 is TGTGCCAGCAGTCCCACCGGGGGGTATAACACTGAAGCTTTCTTT.